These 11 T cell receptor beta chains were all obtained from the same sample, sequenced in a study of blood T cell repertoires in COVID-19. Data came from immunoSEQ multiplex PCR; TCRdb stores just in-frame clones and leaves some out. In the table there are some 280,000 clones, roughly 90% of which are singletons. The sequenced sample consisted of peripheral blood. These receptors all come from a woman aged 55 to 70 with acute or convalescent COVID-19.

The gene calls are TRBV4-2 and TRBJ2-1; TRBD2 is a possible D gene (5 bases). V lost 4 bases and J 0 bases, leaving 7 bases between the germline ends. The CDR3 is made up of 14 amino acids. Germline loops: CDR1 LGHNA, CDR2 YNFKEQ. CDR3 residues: CASSRESSYNEQFF. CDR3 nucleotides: TGTGCCAGCAGCCGGGAGTCCTCCTACAATGAGCAGTTCTTC.

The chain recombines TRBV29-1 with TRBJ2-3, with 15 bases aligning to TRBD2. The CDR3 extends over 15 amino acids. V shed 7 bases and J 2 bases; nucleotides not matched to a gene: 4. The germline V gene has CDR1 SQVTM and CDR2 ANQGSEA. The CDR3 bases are TGCAGCGGGACTAGCGGGAGGGGGATCACAGATACGCAGTATTTT. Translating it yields CSGTSGRGITDTQYF.

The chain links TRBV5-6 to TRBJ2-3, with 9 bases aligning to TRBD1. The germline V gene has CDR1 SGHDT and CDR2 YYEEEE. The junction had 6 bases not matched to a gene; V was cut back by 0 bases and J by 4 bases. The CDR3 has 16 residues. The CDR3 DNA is TGTGCCAGCAGCTTGGGACAGGGGGGTAGGGCAGATACGCAGTATTTT. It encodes CASSLGQGGRADTQYF.

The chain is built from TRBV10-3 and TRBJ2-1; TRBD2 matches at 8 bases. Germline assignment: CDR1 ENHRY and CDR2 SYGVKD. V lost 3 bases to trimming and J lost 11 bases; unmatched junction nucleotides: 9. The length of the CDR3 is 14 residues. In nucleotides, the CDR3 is TGTGCCATCAGTGACGGGGGGGAGGTGAAGAAGCAGTTCTTC. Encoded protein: CAISDGGEVKKQFF.

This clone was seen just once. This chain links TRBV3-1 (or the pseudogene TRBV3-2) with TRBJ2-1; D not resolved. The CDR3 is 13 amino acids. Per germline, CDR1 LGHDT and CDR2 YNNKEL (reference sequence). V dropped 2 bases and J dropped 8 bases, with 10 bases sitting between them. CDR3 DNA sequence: TGTGCCAGCAGCCAATTAACGCGAGATGAGCAGTTCTTC. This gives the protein CASSQLTRDEQFF.

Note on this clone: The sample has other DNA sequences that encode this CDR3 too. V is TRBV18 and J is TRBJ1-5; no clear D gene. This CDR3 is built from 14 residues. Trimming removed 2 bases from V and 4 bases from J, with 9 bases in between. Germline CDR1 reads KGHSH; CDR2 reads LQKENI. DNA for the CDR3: TGTGCCAGCTCACCATCGGGCGGGAATCAGCCCCAGCATTTT. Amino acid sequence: CASSPSGGNQPQHF.

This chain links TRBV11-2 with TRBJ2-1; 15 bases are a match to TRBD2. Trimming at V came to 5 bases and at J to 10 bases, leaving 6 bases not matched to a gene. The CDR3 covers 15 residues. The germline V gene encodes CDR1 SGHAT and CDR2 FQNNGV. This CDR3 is CASSPNGLAGGEQFF. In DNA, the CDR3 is TGTGCCAGCAGCCCTAACGGACTAGCGGGAGGGGAGCAGTTCTTC.

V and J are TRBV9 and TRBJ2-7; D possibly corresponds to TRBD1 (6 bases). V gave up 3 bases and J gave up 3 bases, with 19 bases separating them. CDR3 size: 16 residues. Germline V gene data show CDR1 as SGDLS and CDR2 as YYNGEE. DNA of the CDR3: TGTGCCAGCAGCGGTGGTCGTCTGGGGGCTCACTACGAGCAGTACTTC. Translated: CASSGGRLGAHYEQYF.

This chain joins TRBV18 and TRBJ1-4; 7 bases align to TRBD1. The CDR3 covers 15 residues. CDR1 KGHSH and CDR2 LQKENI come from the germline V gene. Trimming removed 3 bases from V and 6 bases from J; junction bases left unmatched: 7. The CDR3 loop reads CASSPRAQGDEKLFF. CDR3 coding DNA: TGTGCCAGCTCACCCCGGGCCCAGGGGGATGAAAAACTGTTTTTT.

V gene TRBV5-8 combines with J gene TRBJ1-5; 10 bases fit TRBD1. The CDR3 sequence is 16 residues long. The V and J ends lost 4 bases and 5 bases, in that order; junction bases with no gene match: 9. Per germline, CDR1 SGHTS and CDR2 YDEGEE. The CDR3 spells CASSLAGTGEYQPQHF. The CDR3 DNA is TGTGCCAGCAGCCTGGCGGGGACAGGGGAGTATCAGCCCCAGCATTTT.

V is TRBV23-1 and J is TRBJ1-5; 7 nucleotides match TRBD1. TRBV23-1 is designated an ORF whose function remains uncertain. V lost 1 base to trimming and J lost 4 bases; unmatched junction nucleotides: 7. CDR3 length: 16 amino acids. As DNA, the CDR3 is TGCGCCAGCAGTCAATTTAGGGGCAGGGGGAATCAGCCCCAGCATTTT. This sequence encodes CASSQFRGRGNQPQHF.